The 3 T cell receptor beta chains presented below share a single source sample, sequenced in a study of T cell repertoires in cytomegalovirus infection. TCRdb itself ran the reads through MiXCR, one entry per CDR3 protein. The sample records approximately 250,000 distinct CDR3 sequences, roughly 20% being singletons. Sequenced material: CD8+ T cells from PBMCs. All receptors derive from a human donor in good health (CMV status not recorded). Some clones in this sample may be carry-over from other donors' samples.

This clonotype came up a few times. The chain combines TRBV6-1 with TRBJ2-7; D not resolved. Germline CDR1 and CDR2: MNHNS and SASEGT. This CDR3 comprises 11 residues. V lost 5 bases to trimming and J lost 3 bases, with 5 bases between them. The CDR3 protein is CASSNFYEQYF. CDR3 nucleotides: TGTGCCAGCAGTAACTTCTACGAGCAGTACTTC.

There are a few counts of this clonotype. J is TRBJ2-2 and V is TRBV5-4; a weak D match, TRBD2 (6 bases). Between the trimmed V and J ends, which lost 0 bases and 7 bases, there was a span of 13 bases. CDR3 length equals 15 residues. From germline, CDR1 is SGHNT and CDR2 YYREEE (reference sequence). The CDR3 nucleotides read TGTGCCAGCAGCTTGGTTCCGGGGGATGTCGGGGAGCTGTTTTTT. Its translation is CASSLVPGDVGELFF.

This clonotype was seen at least ten times. V gene TRBV27 combines with J gene TRBJ2-1; 9 bases fit TRBD2. Per germline, CDR1 MNHEY and CDR2 SMNVEV (reference sequence). V gave up 1 base and J gave up 0 bases; unmatched junction bases: 7. The CDR3 has 18 residues. CDR3 coding DNA: TGTGCCAGCAGTTTATGGGCGGCTAGCGGGGCCTCCTACAATGAGCAGTTCTTC. This sequence encodes CASSLWAASGASYNEQFF.